This note documents a single TCR beta chain sequence. Its antigen remains unidentified. This CDR3 comprises 15 residues. V shed 3 bases and J shed 3 bases, with 9 bases lying between them. Germline CDR1 MGHDK, CDR2 SYGVNS. Per-sample PBMC isolation yielded at least 6.5 million cells. The sample belongs to a study of blood T cells in healthy people across ages. About the study: In model experiments, template switching was able to capture about one barcoded beta molecule for every two T cells that were present. Broader study findings: It was not possible, with unsorted PBMCs, to conclusively compare naive and antigen-experienced cells.

A second PCR of 7 to 11 cycles used a sample-barcoded 5' primer and a J-beta primer mix. Each cDNA molecule carried a tag from a template-switch adaptor that contained 12 random nucleotides. MiXCR was run by TCRdb on the 5' RACE reads, yielding one entry per CDR3 protein. The repertoire holds 750,000 to 950,000 distinct CDR3 sequences, roughly 53% seen once, with roughly 37% in the top ten. The chain combines TRBV25-1 with TRBJ2-6, with a weak D call TRBD1 (5 bases). This TCR came from a man older than 75 in good health. Specimen: blood. The CDR3 nucleotides read TGTGCCAGCAGTGACAGGGCTGGTGGGGCCAACGTCCTGACTTTC. It translates to CASSDRAGGANVLTF.